The T cell receptor beta chain under discussion was sequenced for a study of regulatory T cells in long-lasting Graves disease. Arm-PCR with iRepertoire HTBI primers amplified the CDR3 regions for these TCR beta libraries. A single record per CDR3 protein comes from TCRdb applying MiXCR to the multiplex PCR reads. The data show roughly 420,000 distinct CDR3 sequences, around 15% seen once. This clonotype was picked up many times. Time point reported: newly diagnosed GD, antithyroid drugs for less than 3 months. PBMC RNA was the source of the TCR library. Losses at the gene ends were 0 bases for V and 2 bases for J; bases not matched to a gene: 12. The CDR3 totals 19 residues. CDR1 MNHEY and CDR2 SVGAGI come from the germline V gene. These same data were also listed under a study on T cells in Graves' hyperthyroidism and ophthalmopathy. As that report states: Patients counted as stable if ophthalmopathy did not develop within 18 months. During a first-round RT-PCR of the TCR CDR3, the HTBI primer set was used.

Specimen: peripheral blood mononuclear cells (PBMCs), collected at new diagnosis, from a patient treated with antithyroid drugs. The genes are TRBV6-5 and TRBJ2-3; TRBD2 matches at 9 bases. The receptor was isolated from a woman between 45 and 65 years old with Graves disease. CDR3 nucleotides: TGTGCCAGCAGTTACTCCCCTTGGCGGGAGGGCCGAATCACAGATACGCAGTATTTT. Amino acids: CASSYSPWREGRITDTQYF.